These 10 T cell receptor beta chains originate from one sample sequenced in a study of vaccination effects on CD4 cells after COVID-19. These receptors have no identified antigens. Using viral peptide pools, the ViraFEST assay grew out antigen-specific CD4+ T cells prior to sequencing. Having been cultured for roughly 9 days, the cells underwent CD4+ T cell isolation. Among the vaccine recipients, none had a prior SARS-CoV-2 infection, and nucleocapsid antibodies were negative. The table came from immunoSEQ multiplex PCR; TCRdb's copy has only in-frame clones and leaves some out. The sample includes around 63,000 clones, about 80% seen only once; the top ten take over 3.5%. This sample comprised CD4+ T cells from PBMCs cultured with HCoV-OC43 spike peptides, obtained before COVID-19 vaccination. The subset was: HCoV-OC43 spike overlapping peptide pool stimulation. All receptors come from a human donor who received a COVID-19 vaccine.

The chain carries TRBV19 and TRBJ2-4; 15 bases are shared with TRBD2. The CDR3 runs 16 residues. Germline V gene sequence: CDR1 LNHDA, CDR2 SQIVND (reference sequence). V was pared by 4 bases and J by 9 bases, with 7 bases of the junction left unmatched. The CDR3 here is CASSRTSGGAFSIQYF. The CDR3 DNA reads as TGTGCCAGTAGTAGGACTAGCGGGGGGGCCTTCAGCATTCAGTACTTC.

The chain carries TRBV28 and TRBJ2-7; D perhaps matches TRBD2 (6 bases). Trimming took off 7 bases at V and 6 bases at J, with 16 bases between the two ends. This CDR3 is built from 13 residues. Per germline, CDR1 MDHEN and CDR2 SYDVKM. The DNA of the CDR3 is TGTGCCAGCACCACCCCGGGGGATGGCGAGCAGTACGTC. Translated, it gives CASTTPGDGEQYV.

The genes are TRBV10-3 and TRBJ2-5; D is unresolved. Germline V CDR1 and CDR2: ENHRY, SYGVKD. V was pared by 3 bases and J by 4 bases, with 6 bases between. The CDR3 is 12 residues long. In DNA, the CDR3 is TGTGCCATCAGTGATTTTAGAGAGACCCAGTACTTC. Translated, it gives CAISDFRETQYF.

In this sample, this clone turned up a few times. The chain recombines TRBV11-2 with TRBJ2-7; D not certain. CDR3 size: 12 residues. Germline CDR1 reads SGHAT; CDR2 reads FQNNGV. V lost 1 base and J 3 bases, leaving 4 bases between the germline ends. The CDR3 sequence is CASSLVGYEQYV. The CDR3 nucleotides are TGTGCCAGCAGCTTAGTGGGCTACGAGCAGTACGTC.

V gene TRBV28 combines with J gene TRBJ2-4; 8 bases map to TRBD1. Germline trimming cut 6 bases from V and 6 bases from J; bases unmatched to any gene: 7. CDR1 is MDHEN, CDR2 SYDVKM, per germline. The CDR3 has 14 residues. CDR3 in DNA: TGTGCCAGCAGGACCTCAGGGGGCGGAAACATTCAGTACTTC. This encodes CASRTSGGGNIQYF.

The chain carries TRBV24-1 and TRBJ2-1, with D possibly matching TRBD2 (5 bases). In germline, CDR1 is KGHDR, CDR2 SFDVKD. V lost 5 bases to trimming and J lost 9 bases, with 22 bases between them. There are 16 residues in the CDR3. The chain's CDR3 is CATSGRIGIGGIEQFF. In DNA form, the CDR3 reads TGTGCCACCAGTGGAAGGATCGGGATAGGTGGGATTGAGCAGTTCTTC.

The CDR3 protein is CASSPPTGGPSRGNTIYF. The CDR3, as DNA: TGTGCCAGCTCACCACCGACAGGGGGACCATCGAGAGGAAACACCATATATTTT. The chain carries TRBV18 and TRBJ1-3; 9 nucleotides line up with TRBD1. The CDR3 has 18 residues. The ends lost 0 bases at V and 4 bases at J; junction bases unmatched: 10. From germline, CDR1 is KGHSH and CDR2 LQKENI.

V is TRBV6-2 or TRBV6-3 and J is TRBJ1-1, with D tentatively TRBD1 (6 bases). V lost 6 bases, J lost 4 bases, and 15 bases lay in between. The CDR3 is 14 amino acids. Germline CDR1 MNHEY, CDR2 SVGEGT. CDR3 amino acids: CASSQQEGGTEAFF. Here the CDR3 DNA reads TGTGCCAGCAGCCAACAGGAAGGGGGCACTGAAGCTTTCTTT.

V usage is TRBV3-1 (or the pseudogene TRBV3-2) and J usage is TRBJ2-7, with no clear D. V lost 3 bases and J 6 bases, leaving 12 bases between the germline ends. Germline V gene sequence: CDR1 LGHDT, CDR2 YNNKEL (reference sequence). The CDR3 consists of 13 residues. The CDR3 nucleotides are TGTGCCAGCAGCCAGGGAAGGTGGAGCGAGCAGTACGTC. As protein: CASSQGRWSEQYV.

This clone has only a few counts. This chain links TRBV28 with TRBJ2-2; D unresolved. There are 15 residues in the CDR3. Trimming shortened V by 3 bases and J by 2 bases, and 10 bases separated the two germline ends. CDR1 and CDR2 (germline): MDHEN, SYDVKM. The CDR3 region is CASSFRQINTGELFF. Written as DNA, the CDR3 is TGTGCCAGCAGTTTTCGCCAAATTAACACCGGGGAGCTGTTTTTT. Using reference TRBV28 and TRBJ2-2 for the parts outside the CDR3, the full variable domain is DVKVTQSSRYLVKRTGEKVFLECVQDMDHENMFWYRQDPGLGLRLIYFSYDVKMKEKGDIPEGYSVSREKKERFSLILESASTNQTSMYLCASSFRQINTGELFFGEGSRLTVL.